This TCR beta chain was documented in a study of blood T cell repertoires in COVID-19. Study details: Samples came from the United States, Italy and Spain, spanning acute and convalescent COVID-19. T cells, B-cell-depleted T cells, or PBMCs supplied cDNA or gDNA.

Trimming took 3 bases from V and 1 from J; bases not matched to a gene: 3. CDR1 is KGHDR, CDR2 SFDVKD, per germline. The CDR3 loop spans 17 amino acids. Assay used: immunoSEQ multiplex PCR; TCRdb lists only in-frame clones, some missing. The table records about 170,000 clones, 86% of them present only once. The Seattle patients, enrolled during active infection, were followed longitudinally. The TCR originated in a woman aged 60 to 75 with COVID-19, enrolled during active disease. This chain connects TRBV24-1 to TRBJ2-2; 11 positions match TRBD1. Sequences were obtained from peripheral blood. The CDR3 DNA reads TGTGCCACCAGTGATCCGGGACAGGGGGTGAACACCGGGGAGCTGTTTTTT. The encoded protein is CATSDPGQGVNTGELFF.